This TCR beta chain is drawn from a study of blood T cells in healthy people across ages. The CDR3 contains 15 residues. The germline V gene has CDR1 SGHRS and CDR2 YFSETQ. The ends were cut back, 0 bases at V and 3 bases at J, with 10 bases in the middle. Using a J-beta primer mix together with a sample-barcoded 5' primer, a second PCR was run for roughly 6 to 12 cycles. TCRdb itself ran the 5' RACE reads through MiXCR, one entry per CDR3 protein. The data show some 1.4 million distinct CDR3 sequences, 42% seen once. Sequencing was performed on blood. The source of this sequence is a woman between 18 and 29 years old in good health. V gene TRBV5-1 combines with J gene TRBJ1-5; perhaps TRBD1 as D (6 bases). CDR3: CASSLVGAFNQPQHF. CDR3 in DNA: TGCGCCAGCAGCTTGGTGGGGGCCTTCAATCAGCCCCAGCATTTT. Variable domain in full (rest from reference TRBV5-1 and TRBJ1-5): KAGVTQTPRYLIKTRGQQVTLSCSPISGHRSVSWYQQTPGQGLQFLFEYFSETQRNKGNFPGRFSGRQFSNSRSEMNVSTLELGDSALYLCASSLVGAFNQPQHFGDGTRLSIL.